Listed below are T cell receptor beta chains from one sample, sequenced in a study of blood T cell repertoires in COVID-19. Produced via immunoSEQ multiplex PCR; TCRdb's table is partial and in-frame only. The sample includes under 250,000 clones, approximately 84% of them seen just once. Sequenced: PBMCs or T cells enriched from blood (not recorded which). The origin of the receptors is a man in his forties or fifties who had recovered from COVID-19. The CDR3 runs from the conserved cysteine through the conserved F or W. A D gene is named only where the DNA matches it firmly. The size field is filled for only some rows; it gives once, few, many or a size class.

j_gene | abundance | v_gene | d_gene | CDR3nt | CDR3aa
TRBJ2-7 | . | TRBV6-6 | . | TGTGCCAGCAGTTACCTGACAGAATACGAGCAGTACTTC | CASSYLTEYEQYF
TRBJ2-7 | . | TRBV5-1 | TRBD2 | TGCGCCAGCGCGACTAGCGGAGATTACGAGCAGTACTTC | CASATSGDYEQYF
TRBJ1-1 | . | TRBV10-2 | . | TGCGCCAGCAGTGAGTTCGGGTTTGGTGAAGCTTTCTTT | CASSEFGFGEAFF
TRBJ2-7 | . | TRBV18 | . | TGTGCCAGCTCACCACTGGAAGGCGGCTTCTACGAGCAGTACTTC | CASSPLEGGFYEQYF
TRBJ1-5 | many | TRBV2 | . | TGTGCCAGCAGTGACAGTTCTAGCAATCAGCCCCAGCATTTT | CASSDSSSNQPQHF
TRBJ2-3 | once | TRBV5-1 | . | TGCGCCAGCAGCGCCGGACAAACTAGCACAGATACGCAGTATTTT | CASSAGQTSTDTQYF
TRBJ2-7 | . | TRBV5-1 | TRBD2 | TGCGCCAGCAGCTTGACCTTAACTAGCGGGAGGTTATACGAGCAGTACTTC | CASSLTLTSGRLYEQYF
TRBJ1-5 | . | TRBV6-1 | . | TGTGCCAGCAGTGAAGGGGAGACGCCCCAGCATTTT | CASSEGETPQHF
TRBJ2-3 | . | TRBV7-2 | . | TGTGCCAGCAGCCAAGCGCCCCTCACAGATACGCAGTATTTT | CASSQAPLTDTQYF
TRBJ2-3 | . | TRBV5-4 | TRBD2 | TGTGCCAGCAGACTCCCGGGACTAGCCCAAGATACGCAGTATTTT | CASRLPGLAQDTQYF
TRBJ1-5 | . | TRBV27 | . | TGTGCCAGCAGTTTGGGCCGGAGCAATCAGCCCCAGCATTTT | CASSLGRSNQPQHF
TRBJ1-1 | . | TRBV6-5 | . | TGTGCCAGCAGTTACTCACAGGGTGGTAACACTGAAGCTTTCTTT | CASSYSQGGNTEAFF
TRBJ1-6 | once | TRBV14 | . | TGTGCCAGCAGCCATCCGAGCAGGGGCCATTCACCCCTCCACTTT | CASSHPSRGHSPLHF
TRBJ2-3 | . | TRBV28 | TRBD2 | TGTGCCAGCAGCGACCCGGGACTAGACAGCCGGGATACGCAGTATTTT | CASSDPGLDSRDTQYF
TRBJ1-4 | . | TRBV10-3 | TRBD1 | TGTGCCATCAGCCAAACAAGGACAGGGGATGAAAAACTGTTTTTT | CAISQTRTGDEKLFF
TRBJ1-2 | . | TRBV4-2 | . | TGTGCCAGCAGCCGATACCAGACAGAGAACTATGGCTACACCTTC | CASSRYQTENYGYTF
TRBJ2-7 | once | TRBV9 | TRBD2 | TGTGCCCCCAAGGCTAGCGGGACGTCCGAGCAGTACTTC | CAPKASGTSEQYF
TRBJ1-5 | . | TRBV28 | TRBD1 | TGTGCCAGCAGTCTACAGGGGTGGAATCAGCCCCAGCATTTT | CASSLQGWNQPQHF
TRBJ1-4 | . | TRBV27 | . | TGTGCCAGCAGTTATGCAGGGGTACTGGAAAAACTGTTTTTT | CASSYAGVLEKLFF
TRBJ2-5 | once | TRBV28 | . | TGTGCCAGCAGTTTAATTGGGGGAGGAGAGACCCAGTACTTC | CASSLIGGGETQYF
TRBJ2-5 | . | TRBV29-1 | . | TGCAGCGTAGGGGCAGGGTCTGAGGAGACCCAGTACTTC | CSVGAGSEETQYF
TRBJ2-7 | . | TRBV2 | . | TGTGCCAGCAGTGACATACCCCCTAGGGGTAGGTCCTACGAGCAGTACTTC | CASSDIPPRGRSYEQYF
TRBJ2-7 | few | TRBV29-1 | . | TGCAGCGTTGGCGGGACTGGGATCTACGAGCAGTACTTC | CSVGGTGIYEQYF
TRBJ1-2 | . | TRBV28 | . | TGTGCCAGCAGATACGGGGGATCAGTGTGGGGCTACACCTTC | CASRYGGSVWGYTF
TRBJ1-1 | . | TRBV7-3 | TRBD1 | TGTGCCAGCAGCGAACAGGGGCTGAACACTGAAGCTTTCTTT | CASSEQGLNTEAFF
TRBJ2-3 | . | TRBV13 | . | TGTGCCAGCAGCTTAGGGGGGGAGACTAGGCTTCCCCCGACTAGCACAGATACGCAGTATTTT | CASSLGGETRLPPTSTDTQYF
TRBJ2-7 | . | TRBV4-1 | TRBD2 | TGCGCCAGCAGCCAGGGACTAGCGGGAACCCTCGAGCAGTACTTC | CASSQGLAGTLEQYF
TRBJ2-3 | . | TRBV7-6 | . | TGTGCCAGCAGCTTAGGGCCGTTCACAGATACGCAGTATTTT | CASSLGPFTDTQYF
TRBJ2-3 | . | TRBV4-2 | TRBD2 | TGTGCCAGCAGCCCTCGGGAGGTAGCGGGCCACACAGATACGCAGTATTTT | CASSPREVAGHTDTQYF
TRBJ2-7 | . | TRBV7-9 | TRBD2 | TGTGCCAGCAGCGCCGGCGGACTAGCGGGGAGCTCCTACGAGCAGTACTTC | CASSAGGLAGSSYEQYF
TRBJ1-3 | . | TRBV25-1 | . | TGTGCCAGCAGTCGCGTAAACACCATATATTTT | CASSRVNTIYF
TRBJ1-2 | . | TRBV18 | . | TGTGCCAGCTCACCACTAGTTGGGCCACATGGTGGCTACACCTTC | CASSPLVGPHGGYTF
TRBJ2-5 | . | TRBV5-6 | . | TGTGCCAGCAGCTCTCGGCGGATAATGTGGGAGACCCAGTACTTC | CASSSRRIMWETQYF
TRBJ1-2 | . | TRBV27 | . | TGTGCCAGCAGTTTGGCGACAGACTATGGCTACACCTTC | CASSLATDYGYTF
TRBJ2-1 | . | TRBV19 | TRBD1 | TGTGCCAGTAGTACAGAGGGACAGGGATACAATGAGCAGTTCTTC | CASSTEGQGYNEQFF
TRBJ1-1 | . | TRBV7-9 | TRBD1 | TGTGCCAGCAGCTTAGCGAGGGGGCACACTGAAGCTTTCTTT | CASSLARGHTEAFF
TRBJ2-3 | . | TRBV14 | . | TGTGCCAGCAGCCTGCGGGGCACCACAGATACGCAGTATTTT | CASSLRGTTDTQYF
TRBJ1-6 | . | TRBV5-4 | . | TGTGCCAGCAGCGGTGCGGACAGTTATTCACCCCTCCACTTT | CASSGADSYSPLHF
TRBJ2-7 | . | TRBV4-1 | . | TGCGCCAGCAGCCAGACCGGGACTGGGGACTACGAGCAGTACTTC | CASSQTGTGDYEQYF
TRBJ2-7 | . | TRBV27 | TRBD2 | TGTGCCAGCAGTTCAAGGGGTTTGGGACTAGCTCCCCCAGGGGAGCAGTACTTC | CASSSRGLGLAPPGEQYF
TRBJ1-4 | . | TRBV29-1 | TRBD1 | TGCAGCGTGAGTCGCGGGACAGATAATGAAAAACTGTTTTTT | CSVSRGTDNEKLFF
TRBJ2-7 | . | TRBV5-1 | TRBD1 | TGCGCCAGCAGTCCCCGGACAGGATACGAGCAGTACTTC | CASSPRTGYEQYF